This T cell receptor beta chain emerged from a study of blood T cell repertoires in COVID-19. Study-wide context: Acute and convalescent COVID-19 samples came from the United States, Italy and Spain. PBMCs, B-cell-depleted T cells, or T cells provided the cDNA or gDNA that made up the material.

Per the study methods: Amplification with reference gene primers provided the estimates of nucleated cell counts. Data came from immunoSEQ multiplex PCR; TCRdb stores just in-frame clones and leaves some out. V, J and clone size are those of that table, while D and trimming were read from the DNA. The data contain approximately 240,000 clones, 70% to 85% of them singletons. The CDR3 is 12 amino acids. V lost 0 bases to trimming and J lost 10 bases, with 6 bases between them. Germline assignment: CDR1 KGHDR and CDR2 SFDVKD. The receptor was isolated from a middle-aged woman with active or convalescent COVID-19. The genes are TRBV24-1 and TRBJ2-1; D ambiguous. Material: peripheral blood. CDR3 loop: CATSDLSVEQFF. The CDR3 DNA reads TGTGCCACCAGTGATTTGTCAGTGGAGCAGTTCTTC.